This TCR beta chain stems from a study of T-cell memory formation after mild COVID-19. The study, taken as a whole, reports: The authors left the SARS-CoV-2 specificity of second-wave clones peaking on day 37 unconfirmed. Pre-infection memory already had some responding clones, implying cross-reactive memory joined. Clones that contracted from day 15 to 85 had balanced CD4/CD8; later expanders were CD4+ biased.

This clonotype was counted a few times. Its antigen is not identified. CDR1 is SGHRS, CDR2 YFSETQ, per germline. The CDR3 is 14 residues long. Trimming stripped 4 bases from V and 2 bases from J, with 12 bases between. 5'RACE primed at constant segments yielded TCR alpha and TCR beta cDNA libraries bearing sample barcodes and UMIs. TCRdb reanalysed the 5' RACE reads using MiXCR and keeps one entry per CDR3 protein. This sample has nearly 350,000 distinct CDR3 sequences, with approximately 12% found just once. The V and J genes are TRBV5-1 and TRBJ1-1; no firm D call. This receptor was obtained from a man aged 18 to 30 who had mild COVID-19 (a few samples of this study predate the infection). Cell type and time point are not known. Sequenced input: PBMCs or a T cell subset sorted from them (not recorded which). As DNA, the CDR3 is TGCGCCAGCAGCCTCAGGAACTTTAACACTGAAGCTTTCTTT. Translating it yields CASSLRNFNTEAFF.